This TCR beta chain comes out of a study of blood T cell repertoires in COVID-19. The protocol was immunoSEQ multiplex PCR, while the TCRdb copy is restricted to in-frame clones and leaves out a portion. The sample contains 200,000 to 250,000 clones, approximately 80% of which appear only once. Participants were aged about 18 to 100 years, lived in under 30 US areas, and enrolled virtually. What the recovered Cohort 3 donors had was two negative PCRs, clearance, or symptom resolution. V shed 5 bases, J shed 4 bases, and the junction held 5 bases outside the gene matches. The CDR3 has 15 residues. The germline CDR1 and CDR2 sequences are MNHEY and SMNVEV (reference sequence).

This sequence originates from a man between 35 and 55 years old who had recovered from COVID-19. V usage is TRBV27 and J usage is TRBJ1-5, with 10 bases identical to TRBD1. Sample: PBMCs or T cells enriched from blood (not recorded which). CDR3 in DNA: TGTGCCAGCAGTAGACAGGGGGCCCCGAATCAGCCCCAGCATTTT. Amino acids: CASSRQGAPNQPQHF.